This T cell receptor beta chain was sequenced in a study of CD8 T cells in Susac syndrome. This clonotype was detected only once. About 0.5 to 1 ug RNA was reverse transcribed with random hexamers. TCRdb passed the immunoSEQ multiplex PCR reads through MiXCR, listing each CDR3 protein once. The data show 140,000 to 150,000 distinct CDR3 sequences, around 95% seen once. This CDR3 comprises 14 residues. Per the germline V gene, CDR1 is SGHRS and CDR2 is YFSETQ. Trimming removed 2 bases from V and 3 bases from J, with 12 bases in between. This sequence originates from a human donor with Susac syndrome. The chain carries TRBV5-1 and TRBJ2-7, with a weak D call TRBD2 (6 bases). The sequencing sample was made of CD4+ T cells from PBMCs. The CDR3, as DNA: TGCGCCAGCAGCTTCACGGAGGGCAGCTACGAGCAGTACTTC. Translation: CASSFTEGSYEQYF.